A single sample gave rise to the 27 T cell receptor beta chains below, sequenced in a study of CD8 T cells in Susac syndrome. 0.5 to 1 ug RNA was reverse transcribed with random hexamers. TCRdb called the immunoSEQ multiplex PCR reads again in MiXCR, with one record for every CDR3 protein. The table has over 120,000 distinct CDR3 sequences, 85% to 95% seen once. Sequencing used CD4+ T cells from PBMCs. All receptors derive from a human donor with Susac syndrome.

This clonotype has just one count. This chain links TRBV20-1 with TRBJ2-1, with 14 nucleotides matching TRBD2. Looked up from germline, CDR1 is DFQATT and CDR2 is SNEGSKA (reference sequence). The ends lost 4 bases at V and 4 bases at J; junction bases unmatched: 12. The CDR3 is 18 amino acids. CDR3 region: CSATRTSGRITGYNEQFF. The CDR3 nucleotides are TGCAGTGCTACCCGGACTAGCGGGAGGATCACCGGATACAATGAGCAGTTCTTC.

The chain joins TRBV20-1 to TRBJ2-1; a weak D match, TRBD2 (6 bases). CDR1 and CDR2 from the germline V gene are DFQATT and SNEGSKA (reference sequence). The CDR3 runs to 13 residues. V shed 3 bases and J shed 7 bases, with 13 bases lying between them. DNA for the CDR3: TGCAGTGCTAGTTCTCCTGCGGGGAATGAGCAGTTCTTC. It specifies CSASSPAGNEQFF.

The V and J genes are TRBV20-1 and TRBJ1-1, with a weak D call TRBD1 (5 bases). This CDR3 has 12 residues. The germline V and J ends were trimmed by 6 bases and 1 base, with 9 bases remaining between them. Germline V lookup: CDR1 DFQATT, CDR2 SNEGSKA (reference sequence). The CDR3, as DNA: TGCAGTGCAGGACACTCGAACACTGAAGCTTTCTTT. Its translation is CSAGHSNTEAFF.

In its sample, this clonotype was seen a few times. The chain employs TRBV7-2 and TRBJ1-1; D gene unclear. The CDR3 loop spans 15 amino acids. Germline V gene sequence: CDR1 SGHTA, CDR2 FQGNSA. Trimming removed 2 bases at V and 1 base at J, with 11 bases between. The CDR3 region has the DNA TGTGCCAGCAGCTTATATGGGGTTTCGAACACTGAAGCTTTCTTT. Translated, it gives CASSLYGVSNTEAFF.

This clonotype was seen only once. The chain uses TRBV6-6 and TRBJ1-6, with 9 bases identical to TRBD1. The CDR3 contains 16 residues. From germline, CDR1 is MNHNY and CDR2 SVGAGI (reference sequence). Trimming cost V 6 bases and J 7 bases; bases outside gene matches: 10. This chain's CDR3 is CASRDAVGQGNSPLHF. As DNA, the CDR3 is TGTGCCAGCAGAGACGCAGTGGGACAGGGAAATTCACCCCTCCACTTT.

The rearrangement links TRBV3-1 to TRBJ1-1; D remains ambiguous. This CDR3 contains 12 residues. Germline values: CDR1 LGHDT, CDR2 YNNKEL (reference sequence). Trimming took off 4 bases at V and 10 bases at J, with 13 bases between the two ends. CDR3 in amino acids: CASSPPGRGAFF. In nucleotides, the CDR3 is TGTGCCAGCAGCCCCCCGGGGAGAGGAGCTTTCTTT. The variable domain in full, with the rest retrieved from reference TRBV3-1 and TRBJ1-1, is DTAVSQTPKYLVTQMGNDKSIKCEQNLGHDTMYWYKQDSKKFLKIMFSYNNKELIINETVPNRFSPKSPDKAHLNLHINSLELGDSAVYFCASSPPGRGAFFGQGTRLTVV.

The chain uses TRBV18 and TRBJ1-1, with D tentatively TRBD1 (6 bases). Germline CDR1 reads KGHSH; CDR2 reads LQKENI. This CDR3 contains 15 residues. V was clipped by 0 bases and J by 6 bases, with 14 bases between them. The CDR3 loop is CASSPPAQGWPEAFF. CDR3 nucleotide sequence: TGTGCCAGCTCACCACCGGCACAGGGATGGCCTGAAGCTTTCTTT. Full variable domain (remainder filled in from reference TRBV18 and TRBJ1-1): NAGVMQNPRHLVRRRGQEARLRCSPMKGHSHVYWYRQLPEEGLKFMVYLQKENIIDESGMPKERFSAEFPKEGPSILRIQQVVRGDSAAYFCASSPPAQGWPEAFFGQGTRLTVV.

CDR3 loop: CSARVANRGSNQPQHF. The CDR3 coding sequence is TGCAGTGCTAGAGTGGCGAACAGGGGGAGCAATCAGCCCCAGCATTTT. The V gene is TRBV20-1, the J gene TRBJ1-5; TRBD1 aligns across 8 bases. The CDR3 runs to 16 residues. Germline V lookup: CDR1 DFQATT, CDR2 SNEGSKA (reference sequence). V was pared by 1 base and J by 1 base, with 6 bases of the junction left unmatched.

This clonotype has a single count. The chain joins TRBV3-1 to TRBJ2-6, with D perhaps being TRBD1 or TRBD2 (5 bases each). CDR1 and CDR2 (germline): LGHDT, YNNKEL (reference sequence). This CDR3 spans 18 amino acids. Trimming left V 5 bases short and J 0 bases short, with 17 bases between. DNA of the CDR3: TGTGCCAGCAGCTCGACCCGGGGCCAGAGCTCTGGGGCCAACGTCCTGACTTTC. Protein product: CASSSTRGQSSGANVLTF.

Here the CDR3 reads CASSQGGVNTEAFF. In DNA, the CDR3 is TGTGCCAGCAGCCAAGGAGGGGTTAACACTGAAGCTTTCTTT. The rearrangement links TRBV3-1 to TRBJ1-1, with a tentative D call TRBD1 (5 bases). Trimming took off 1 base at V and 2 bases at J, with 8 bases between the two ends. This CDR3 has 14 residues. Germline lookup yields CDR1 LGHDT and CDR2 YNNKEL (reference sequence).

The chain couples TRBV12-3 or TRBV12-4 to TRBJ1-1; TRBD1 agrees at 8 bases. This CDR3 spans 15 amino acids. V dropped 7 bases and J dropped 4; count of bases not matched to a gene: 11. DNA of the CDR3: TGTGCCAGCACCTTCCTAACAGGGGGTGGCACTGAAGCTTTCTTT. It encodes CASTFLTGGGTEAFF.

This chain links TRBV2 with TRBJ2-1; a possible D gene is TRBD2 (6 bases). This CDR3 has 16 residues. The germline CDR1 and CDR2 sequences are SNHLY and FYNNEI. V was pared by 2 bases and J by 2 bases, with 13 bases between. CDR3 nucleotides: TGTGCCAGCAGTGAATGGGCGGGGACCGCCTACAATGAGCAGTTCTTC. Encoded protein: CASSEWAGTAYNEQFF.

The chain carries TRBV4-1 and TRBJ2-6; D possibly corresponds to TRBD1 (6 bases). This CDR3 is 19 amino acids long. V was shortened by 0 bases and J by 0 bases, with 15 bases between the two germline ends. The germline CDR1 and CDR2 sequences are MGHRA and YSYEKL. The DNA of the CDR3 is TGCGCCAGCAGCCAAGACACCGGGACAAGGGGCTCTGGGGCCAACGTCCTGACTTTC. This gives the protein CASSQDTGTRGSGANVLTF.

This rearrangement joins TRBV20-1 to TRBJ2-5; D may be TRBD2 (5 bases). This CDR3 region has 13 residues. Germline-derived CDR1 and CDR2 are DFQATT and SNEGSKA (reference sequence). CDR3 in amino acids: CSGETTDQETQYF. Here the CDR3 DNA reads TGCAGCGGTGAGACTACGGATCAAGAGACCCAGTACTTC.

The rearrangement uses TRBV30 and TRBJ1-2; no clear D gene. The ends were cut back, 2 bases at V and 4 bases at J, with 11 bases in the middle. Germline CDR1 is GTSNPN and CDR2 is SVGIG (reference sequence). This CDR3 region has 13 residues. The CDR3 coding sequence is TGTGCCTGGAGTAGGACGGACTCCTATGGCTACACCTTC. As protein: CAWSRTDSYGYTF.

The rearrangement joins TRBV13 to TRBJ1-4; D not resolved. The CDR3 is 12 residues long. Germline V gives CDR1 PRHDT, CDR2 FYEKMQ (reference sequence). Trimming cost V 5 bases and J 8 bases, with 9 bases left between them. The CDR3 sequence: CASSRRGEKLFF. CDR3 in DNA: TGTGCCAGCAGCAGGAGAGGGGAAAAACTGTTTTTT.

The V call is TRBV7-9, the J call TRBJ2-5; TRBD2 agrees at 7 bases. CDR3 length: 16 residues. From germline, CDR1 is SEHNR and CDR2 FQNEAQ (reference sequence). Trimming removed 5 bases from V and 2 bases from J; junction bases left unmatched: 11. The CDR3 DNA is TGTGCCAGCAGCCGCGGGAGCGGAAGAAATCAAGAGACCCAGTACTTC. Protein: CASSRGSGRNQETQYF.

This clonotype was seen only a few times. The chain carries TRBV13 and TRBJ2-5, with 7 bases fitting TRBD2. The CDR3 has 13 amino acids. Trimming cost V 8 bases and J 5 bases; bases outside gene matches: 8. Germline assignment: CDR1 PRHDT and CDR2 FYEKMQ (reference sequence). The CDR3 nucleotides are TGTGCCAGCCGCCGGGGGAGGGTGGAGACCCAGTACTTC. Protein sequence: CASRRGRVETQYF.

V gene TRBV30 combines with J gene TRBJ1-2; tentatively, D is TRBD1 (6 bases). CDR1 is GTSNPN and CDR2 is SVGIG in the germline V gene (reference sequence). The CDR3 is made up of 14 amino acids. Trimming cost V 2 bases and J 8 bases, with 18 bases left between them. The CDR3 DNA is TGTGCCTGGAGTTCGCGGAGGGGGAGCGGCGGCTACACCTTC. Its protein product is CAWSSRRGSGGYTF.

This sequence joins TRBV23-1 and TRBJ2-5; D ambiguous. TRBV23-1 is marked as an open reading frame, function uncertain. Trimming took off 4 bases at V and 1 base at J, with 7 bases between the two ends. This CDR3 is 13 amino acids long. In DNA form, the CDR3 reads TGCGCCAGCAGTCCATTCGGCCAAGAGACCCAGTACTTC. Protein sequence: CASSPFGQETQYF.

The chain carries TRBV4-3 and TRBJ2-7, with a tentative D call TRBD1 (5 bases). The V gene's germline CDR1 is LGHNA and CDR2 YSLEER. The CDR3 runs to 14 residues. The ends were cut back, 1 base at V and 3 bases at J, with 10 bases in the middle. CDR3 sequence: CASSQVTGNYEQYF. The CDR3 DNA reads as TGCGCCAGCAGCCAAGTTACAGGAAACTACGAGCAGTACTTC.

This chain connects TRBV11-1 to TRBJ2-3; D possibly matches TRBD1 or TRBD2 (7 bases each). CDR3 length equals 16 residues. Germline CDR1 reads SGHAT; CDR2 reads FQDESV (reference sequence). Trimming removed 5 bases from V and 1 base from J, with 16 bases in between. CDR3 loop: CASSPRGGGGTDTQYF. The CDR3 nucleotides are TGTGCCAGCAGCCCCAGGGGGGGCGGGGGCACAGATACGCAGTATTTT. Using reference TRBV11-1 and TRBJ2-3 for the parts outside the CDR3, the full variable domain is EAEVAQSPRYKITEKSQAVAFWCDPISGHATLYWYRQILGQGPELLVQFQDESVVDDSQLPKDRFSAERLKGVDSTLKIQPAELGDSAMYLCASSPRGGGGTDTQYFGPGTRLTVL.

A note on this clonotype: At one end the junction does not follow the germline gene, possibly because of a read error. This chain connects TRBV30 to TRBJ2-5, with D possibly called TRBD1 or TRBD2 (5 bases each). Germline-derived CDR1 and CDR2 are GTSNPN and SVGIG (reference sequence). This CDR3 contains 11 residues. CDR3 bases: TGTGCCTGGAGTTTGGGACGCCAAGGGGACTTC. It encodes CAWSLGRQGDF. Together with reference TRBV30 and TRBJ2-5, the CDR3 gives the full variable domain: SQTIHQWPATLVQPVGSPLSLECTVEGTSNPNLYWYRQAAGRGLQLLFYSVGIGQISSEVPQNLSASRPQDRQFILSSKKLLLSDSGFYLCAWSLGRQGDFGPGTRLLVL.

The V call is TRBV20-1, the J call TRBJ1-2, with D possibly TRBD1 on 6 matching bases. CDR1 is DFQATT, CDR2 SNEGSKA, per germline (reference sequence). Trimming took off 5 bases at V and 7 bases at J, with 14 bases between the two ends. The CDR3 sequence is 12 residues long. The CDR3 sequence is CSAGTGSGGYTF. CDR3 in DNA: TGCAGTGCTGGAACAGGGTCGGGTGGCTACACCTTC.

V gene TRBV18 combines with J gene TRBJ2-5; 7 positions match TRBD2. Trimming removed 3 bases from V and 4 bases from J; junction bases left unmatched: 11. This CDR3 is 16 amino acids long. Germline loops: CDR1 KGHSH, CDR2 LQKENI. CDR3 amino acids: CASSPASGPMGETQYF. CDR3 nucleotides: TGTGCCAGCTCACCCGCTAGCGGCCCTATGGGAGAGACCCAGTACTTC.

This rearrangement joins TRBV5-1 to TRBJ2-1; 10 bases map to TRBD1. V shed 0 bases, J shed 1 base, and the junction held 7 bases outside the gene matches. CDR3 size: 18 residues. Germline assignment: CDR1 SGHRS and CDR2 YFSETQ. In DNA form, the CDR3 reads TGCGCCAGCAGCTTGGCCGGAAGGACAGGGGGATCCTACAATGAGCAGTTCTTC. Protein sequence: CASSLAGRTGGSYNEQFF.

The chain has TRBV6-2 or TRBV6-3 and TRBJ2-7; 7 bases agree with TRBD1. The J segment lost 2 bases and the V segment lost 6 bases, leaving 7 bases of the junction unmatched. Germline V gene lookup returns CDR1 MNHEY and CDR2 SVGEGT. The CDR3 extends over 14 amino acids. CDR3 protein: CASSPAGTAYEQYF. As DNA, the CDR3 is TGTGCCAGCAGCCCCGCCGGGACAGCCTACGAGCAGTACTTC.